Shown below are 15 T cell receptor beta chains from a single sample sequenced in a study of T cells in Graves' hyperthyroidism and ophthalmopathy. The investigators amplified TCR beta CDR3 regions from RNA transcripts. Initially, a first-round RT-PCR of the TCR CDR3 employed the HTBI primer set. TCRdb reprocessed the multiplex PCR reads via MiXCR and lists one record per CDR3 protein. The sample shows roughly 570,000 distinct CDR3 sequences, more than 45% of them seen only once. Material: peripheral blood or thyroid tissue (not recorded which). The receptors derive from a woman aged 18-30 years with Graves' hyperthyroidism.

The rearrangement joins TRBV10-3 to TRBJ2-7, with D tentatively TRBD1 or TRBD2 (8 bases each). The CDR3 contains 18 residues. From germline, CDR1 is ENHRY and CDR2 SYGVKD. The germline V and J ends were trimmed by 3 bases and 3 bases, with 24 bases remaining between them. Here the CDR3 reads CAISDYSGTGGSNYEQYF. CDR3 DNA sequence: TGTGCCATCAGTGACTATAGCGGGACAGGAGGGTCTAACTACGAGCAGTACTTC.

The V call is TRBV2, the J call TRBJ2-5; D unresolved. Per the germline V gene, CDR1 is SNHLY and CDR2 is FYNNEI. This CDR3 is built from 12 residues. V lost 6 bases and J lost 1, with 6 bases in between. This chain's CDR3 is CASRALQETQYF. CDR3 nucleotide sequence: TGTGCCAGCAGAGCACTCCAAGAGACCCAGTACTTC.

This CDR3 is CASSTMTGRNQPLHF. The CDR3 nucleotides are TGTGCCAGCAGTACCATGACAGGGCGCAATCAGCCCCTCCACTTT. V is TRBV12-3 or TRBV12-4 and J is TRBJ1-6; 7 nucleotides align to TRBD1. Trimming at V came to 5 bases and at J to 13 bases, leaving 14 bases not matched to a gene. This CDR3 spans 15 amino acids.

This clonotype was observed a few times. This chain uses TRBV7-2 with TRBJ1-5; D unclear. Trimming left V 0 bases short and J 7 bases short, with 10 bases between. Germline-derived CDR1 and CDR2 are SGHTA and FQGNSA. This CDR3 has 14 residues. The CDR3 sequence is CASSLASLGQPQHF. CDR3 in DNA: TGTGCCAGCAGCTTAGCGAGTCTGGGACAGCCCCAGCATTTT.

The chain joins TRBV19 to TRBJ1-2; unclear D gene. CDR1 is LNHDA, CDR2 SQIVND, per germline (reference sequence). Trimming removed 1 base from V and 4 bases from J, with 7 bases in between. This CDR3 contains 13 residues. Here the CDR3 DNA reads TGTGCCAGTAGTATAGCCCCACTCTATGGCTACACCTTC. This encodes CASSIAPLYGYTF.

In this sample, this clonotype turned up a few times. The chain uses TRBV6-5 and TRBJ2-7; 8 nucleotides line up with TRBD1. Looked up from germline, CDR1 is MNHEY and CDR2 is SVGAGI. With 0 bases clipped from V and 3 bases from J, the junction kept 7 bases outside the gene matches. The CDR3 contains 16 residues. For the CDR3, the DNA is TGTGCCAGCAGTTACTCGGACAGGGAGCAAGACTACGAGCAGTACTTC. It is translated as CASSYSDREQDYEQYF.

The chain joins TRBV12-3 or TRBV12-4 to TRBJ2-7; TRBD2 matches 13 bases. V was pared by 5 bases and J by 7 bases, with 8 bases of the junction left unmatched. This CDR3 is 15 amino acids long. CDR3 DNA: TGTGCCAGCAGTCCGGGACTAGCGGGAAGAAATGAGCAGTACTTC. It is translated as CASSPGLAGRNEQYF.

With respect to this clonotype: The CDR3 ends on some other residue instead of the conserved phenylalanine or tryptophan, so this is likely a read error. Because the CDR3's place on the DNA is in doubt, the DNA is left out and the CDR3 is given as listed by TCRdb. This chain links TRBV29-1 with TRBJ2-2; no DNA check was done on the table's D call, TRBD2. The CDR3 is 10 residues long, counting both termini. Germline values: CDR1 SQVTM, CDR2 ANQGSEA. The CDR3 sequence: CSVDDPSGTT.

This clonotype was seen many times. The chain employs TRBV5-1 and TRBJ2-5, with 8 bases identical to TRBD2. Trimming cost V 3 bases and J 0 bases; bases outside gene matches: 4. The CDR3 totals 15 residues. Germline V gives CDR1 SGHRS, CDR2 YFSETQ. DNA of the CDR3: TGCGCCAGCAGCTGGGTAGCGGGACACCAAGAGACCCAGTACTTC. This gives the protein CASSWVAGHQETQYF.

This chain links TRBV18 with TRBJ1-3; tentative D call: TRBD1 (6 bases). Trimming left V 4 bases short and J 0 bases short, with 16 bases between. CDR3 length: 17 residues. Germline V lookup: CDR1 KGHSH, CDR2 LQKENI. The CDR3: CASSLTGTPSSGNTIYF. The CDR3 DNA is TGTGCCAGCTCACTAACCGGGACACCGAGCTCTGGAAACACCATATATTTT.

The J gene is TRBJ2-1, the V gene TRBV7-9, with D maybe TRBD2 (5 bases). The germline gives CDR1 SEHNR, CDR2 FQNEAQ (reference sequence). The CDR3 has 16 residues. V lost 6 bases to trimming and J lost 1 base, with 16 bases between them. CDR3 sequence (DNA): TGTGCCAGCAGGCCTTATGAGGGAGTTTCCTACAATGAGCAGTTCTTC. Its protein product is CASRPYEGVSYNEQFF.

This clonotype was recorded at least ten times. V is TRBV12-5 and J is TRBJ2-2; 8 nucleotides agree with TRBD1. The germline V gene encodes CDR1 LGHNT and CDR2 FRNRAP. Trimming at V came to 5 bases and at J to 1 base, leaving 0 bases not matched to a gene. The CDR3 consists of 14 residues. CDR3 protein: CASGGQGNTGELFF. In DNA form, the CDR3 reads TGTGCTAGTGGTGGACAGGGGAACACCGGGGAGCTGTTTTTT.

V is TRBV25-1 and J is TRBJ2-7, with D possibly being TRBD2 (5 bases). V gave up 1 base and J gave up 2 bases, with 9 bases separating them. Germline loops: CDR1 MGHDK, CDR2 SYGVNS. This CDR3 is 14 amino acids long. In nucleotides, the CDR3 is TGTGCCAGCAGTGAATCGGGGATAACCTACGAGCAGTACTTC. This codes for CASSESGITYEQYF.

This clonotype showed up many times. The rearrangement joins TRBV6-2 or TRBV6-3 to TRBJ2-7, with 11 bases aligning to TRBD2. CDR3 length: 15 amino acids. J lost 5 bases, V lost 6 bases, and 9 bases had no gene match. Germline V gene lookup returns CDR1 MNHEY and CDR2 SVGEGT. The CDR3 sequence: CASSDSSGRFDEQYF. The CDR3 DNA is TGTGCCAGCAGCGACTCTAGCGGGAGGTTCGACGAGCAGTACTTC.

The sample holds many counts of this clonotype. Written as DNA, the CDR3 is TGCAGTGCTCGGGTATCGGGACAGAACTACGAGCAGTACTTC. It translates to CSARVSGQNYEQYF. The chain has TRBV20-1 and TRBJ2-7; 7 nucleotides agree with TRBD1. Germline-derived CDR1 and CDR2 are DFQATT and SNEGSKA (reference sequence). V lost 5 bases and J lost 3; bases outside the gene matches: 10. The CDR3 consists of 14 residues.